The 30 T cell receptor beta chains listed next were all sequenced from one sample in a study of T cell responses to AZD1222 COVID-19 vaccine. Sequencing used immunoSEQ multiplex PCR; TCRdb keeps in-frame clones, though not all of them. Altogether fewer than 120,000 clones are present, 85% to 90% being singletons, with the ten largest covering about 15%. The sample was peripheral blood, taken 28 days after the second AZD1222 dose. The receptors here all came from an adult who received the AZD1222 COVID-19 vaccine.

The rearrangement links TRBV3-1 (or the pseudogene TRBV3-2) to TRBJ1-1, with a weak D call TRBD1 (5 bases). The germline CDR1 and CDR2 sequences are LGHDT and YNNKEL (reference sequence). Deletions cut 0 bases from V and 5 bases from J, with 25 bases between. The CDR3 length is 19 residues. The CDR3 loop is CASSQDLPGRVLGSTEAFF. The CDR3 DNA reads as TGTGCCAGCAGCCAAGATCTCCCAGGGCGTGTCTTAGGAAGTACTGAAGCTTTCTTT.

The count of this clone is one. The rearrangement links TRBV11-2 to TRBJ2-7; D is uncertain. The germline CDR1 and CDR2 sequences are SGHAT and FQNNGV. This CDR3 is built from 15 residues. Trimming pared 1 base from V and 0 bases from J, leaving 10 bases between. CDR3 bases: TGTGCCAGCAGCTTAGTCACGGAGAGCTCCTACGAGCAGTACTTC. Protein: CASSLVTESSYEQYF.

CDR3: CASSSRRTGLSGYTF. The CDR3 DNA reads as TGTGCCAGCAGCTCCCGTCGGACAGGGTTAAGTGGCTACACCTTC. This chain uses TRBV5-4 with TRBJ1-2; the match to TRBD1 covers 8 bases. J gave up 7 bases and V 3 bases, and 11 bases lay outside the gene matches. The CDR3 runs to 15 residues. Per germline, CDR1 SGHNT and CDR2 YYREEE (reference sequence).

The chain employs TRBV5-4 and TRBJ1-2, with D perhaps TRBD1 (5 bases). Between the trimmed V and J ends, which lost 4 bases and 5 bases, there was a span of 24 bases. This CDR3 comprises 17 residues. Germline V CDR1 and CDR2: SGHNT, YYREEE (reference sequence). CDR3 residues: CASSTTLSGGESYGYTF. DNA of the CDR3: TGTGCCAGCAGCACAACTTTGTCGGGGGGAGAATCATATGGCTACACCTTC. The variable domain in full, with the rest retrieved from reference TRBV5-4 and TRBJ1-2, is ETGVTQSPTHLIKTRGQQVTLRCSSQSGHNTVSWYQQALGQGPQFIFQYYREEENGRGNFPPRFSGLQFPNYSSELNVNALELDDSALYLCASSTTLSGGESYGYTFGSGTRLTVV.

The chain uses TRBV5-1 and TRBJ2-5; 7 bases are shared with TRBD2. Trimming took 0 bases from V and 5 from J; bases not matched to a gene: 7. The CDR3 has 15 amino acids. Germline CDR1 and CDR2: SGHRS and YFSETQ. The CDR3 protein is CASSLESGAWETQYF. The CDR3 DNA is TGCGCCAGCAGCTTGGAAAGCGGGGCGTGGGAGACCCAGTACTTC.

The V call is TRBV12-3 or TRBV12-4, the J call TRBJ1-2; no reliable D call. This CDR3 has 13 residues. The germline V and J ends were trimmed by 3 bases and 2 bases, with 7 bases remaining between them. CDR3 nucleotide sequence: TGTGCCAGCAGTTTTGGAGAGAACTATGGCTACACCTTC. This translates into CASSFGENYGYTF.

This chain links TRBV7-2 with TRBJ1-6, with 10 bases aligning to TRBD1. This CDR3 has 17 residues. The V segment lost 3 bases and the J segment 7 bases; nucleotides outside the gene matches: 9. Germline V CDR1 and CDR2: SGHTA, FQGNSA. CDR3 sequence (DNA): TGTGCCAGCAGCTTCCGGACAGGGGGTAGTCGCAATTCACCCCTCCACTTT. Translation: CASSFRTGGSRNSPLHF.

This clone was detected a few times. This chain connects TRBV2 to TRBJ2-5; D is unclear. V was clipped by 6 bases and J by 1 base, with 12 bases between them. Germline assignment: CDR1 SNHLY and CDR2 FYNNEI. This CDR3 is built from 14 residues. The CDR3 sequence: CASRKEATQETQYF. In DNA, the CDR3 is TGTGCCAGCAGGAAGGAAGCCACCCAAGAGACCCAGTACTTC.

The chain uses TRBV5-1 and TRBJ1-3; the match to TRBD1 covers 8 bases. This CDR3 has 17 amino acids. Germline-derived CDR1 and CDR2 are SGHRS and YFSETQ. J lost 2 bases, V lost 4 bases, and 11 bases had no gene match. The CDR3, as DNA: TGCGCCAGCAGCCGAATACCAGGGGGCTCACCTGGAAACACCATATATTTT. It yields the protein CASSRIPGGSPGNTIYF.

The table lists this clone with a count of one. The V and J genes are TRBV29-1 and TRBJ1-1; TRBD1 matches 7 bases. This CDR3 is built from 13 residues. V gave up 0 bases and J gave up 11 bases; unmatched junction bases: 9. Germline V gives CDR1 SQVTM, CDR2 ANQGSEA. As DNA, the CDR3 is TGCAGCGTTGAAGACGACAGGGCCCCTCTCGCTTTCTTT. Its translation: CSVEDDRAPLAFF.

This sequence joins TRBV7-9 and TRBJ1-3, with D unclear. The germline CDR1 and CDR2 sequences are SEHNR and FQNEAQ (reference sequence). V dropped 1 base and J dropped 3 bases, with 4 bases sitting between them. The CDR3 has 13 residues. CDR3 sequence reads: CASSLESGNTIYF. The CDR3 DNA reads as TGTGCCAGCAGCTTAGAGAGTGGAAACACCATATATTTT.

The rearrangement joins TRBV19 to TRBJ1-6; D might be TRBD1 (6 bases). Deletions cut 8 bases from V and 5 bases from J, with 13 bases between. The CDR3 contains 14 residues. Germline V gene sequence: CDR1 LNHDA, CDR2 SQIVND (reference sequence). CDR3 protein: CASSNRVDNSPLHF. Here the CDR3 DNA reads TGTGCCAGTTCCAACAGGGTGGATAATTCACCCCTCCACTTT.

The CDR3 DNA reads as TGTGCCAGCAGCACCGGGACTAGCGGGGCCTACGAGCAGTACTTC. Amino acid sequence: CASSTGTSGAYEQYF. The chain is built from TRBV7-2 and TRBJ2-7, with 13 bases identical to TRBD2. The CDR3 is made up of 15 amino acids. Germline CDR1 SGHTA, CDR2 FQGNSA. The ends lost 5 bases at V and 2 bases at J; junction bases unmatched: 3.

J is TRBJ2-1 and V is TRBV7-2; D is undetermined. The CDR3 spans 13 residues. Deletions cut 1 base from V and 9 bases from J, with 10 bases between. Germline CDR1 reads SGHTA; CDR2 reads FQGNSA. The CDR3 region has the DNA TGTGCCAGCAGCTTAGACCCCCAAATTGAGCAGTTCTTC. Translation: CASSLDPQIEQFF.

The J gene is TRBJ1-1, the V gene TRBV19; 10 bases agree with TRBD1. The V gene end was trimmed by 6 bases and the J gene end by 4 bases; junction bases not matched to a gene: 5. This CDR3 is built from 14 residues. Germline values: CDR1 LNHDA, CDR2 SQIVND (reference sequence). CDR3 sequence reads: CASSLGTGVTEAFF. The CDR3 bases are TGTGCCAGTAGCCTAGGGACAGGGGTCACTGAAGCTTTCTTT.

This chain connects TRBV7-2 to TRBJ1-2; 7 bases are shared with TRBD1. Germline V lookup: CDR1 SGHTA, CDR2 FQGNSA. The length of the CDR3 is 13 residues. V shed 1 base and J 7 bases; nucleotides not matched to a gene: 3. The CDR3 spells CASSLDRGPGYTF. In DNA, the CDR3 is TGTGCCAGCAGCTTAGACAGGGGCCCTGGCTACACCTTC.

The V call is TRBV5-8, the J call TRBJ1-5; D is unclear. Between the trimmed V and J ends, which lost 0 bases and 4 bases, there was a span of 5 bases. Per germline, CDR1 SGHTS and CDR2 YDEGEE. This CDR3 contains 13 residues. CDR3 nucleotide sequence: TGTGCCAGCAGCTTGGAACAGAATCAGCCCCAGCATTTT. It yields the protein CASSLEQNQPQHF.

This chain connects TRBV7-8 to TRBJ1-3, with a weak D call TRBD1 (6 bases). V gave up 2 bases and J gave up 5 bases, with 10 bases separating them. The CDR3 is 14 amino acids. CDR1 and CDR2 (germline): SGHVS, FQNEAQ. CDR3 protein: CASSLQGTRNTIYF. The DNA for the CDR3 is TGTGCCAGCAGCTTACAGGGGACGAGAAACACCATATATTTT.

This clone was counted once. The chain's CDR3 is CASSLTPNHQETQYF. CDR3 in DNA: TGCGCCAGCAGCCTGACCCCGAATCACCAAGAGACCCAGTACTTC. V usage is TRBV5-1 and J usage is TRBJ2-5; no clear D. Per the germline V gene, CDR1 is SGHRS and CDR2 is YFSETQ. Trimming removed 4 bases from V and 0 bases from J, with 13 bases in between. This CDR3 region has 15 residues.

This clone was picked up one time. This chain uses TRBV27 with TRBJ2-7; D perhaps matches TRBD2 (7 bases). Germline V gene data show CDR1 as MNHEY and CDR2 as SMNVEV (reference sequence). The V end lost 4 bases, the J end lost 3 bases, and 13 bases lay between the germline ends. The CDR3 is 14 residues long. The CDR3 DNA is TGTGCCAGCAGTTATCGGGGGGCGGTCTACGAGCAGTACTTC. It is translated as CASSYRGAVYEQYF.

The chain links TRBV5-1 to TRBJ2-7; TRBD2 aligns across 9 bases. CDR1 and CDR2 (germline): SGHRS, YFSETQ. With V trimmed by 0 bases and J by 0 bases, 7 bases remained unmatched. The CDR3 has 17 residues. For the CDR3, the DNA is TGCGCCAGCAGCTTGGCCCATAGCGGGGGAAGCTCCTACGAGCAGTACTTC. It specifies CASSLAHSGGSSYEQYF.

The J gene is TRBJ1-5, the V gene TRBV30; 9 positions match TRBD1. Germline-derived CDR1 and CDR2 are GTSNPN and SVGIG (reference sequence). This CDR3 has 13 residues. Germline trimming cut 1 base from V and 5 bases from J; bases unmatched to any gene: 0. The CDR3 is CAWSGTGDQPQHF. As DNA, the CDR3 is TGTGCCTGGAGTGGGACAGGGGATCAGCCCCAGCATTTT. The entire variable domain, with the rest obtained from reference TRBV30 and TRBJ1-5, is as follows: SQTIHQWPATLVQPVGSPLSLECTVEGTSNPNLYWYRQAAGRGLQLLFYSVGIGQISSEVPQNLSASRPQDRQFILSSKKLLLSDSGFYLCAWSGTGDQPQHFGDGTRLSIL.

The gene calls are TRBV6-2 or TRBV6-3 and TRBJ2-1; the D is unclear. V was pared by 2 bases and J by 4 bases, with 18 bases between. CDR1 is MNHEY, CDR2 SVGEGT, per germline. CDR3 length equals 17 residues. The CDR3, as DNA: TGTGCCAGCAGTTACGACACGATTAGCCTTTATTACAATGAGCAGTTCTTC. Its protein product is CASSYDTISLYYNEQFF.

V usage is TRBV9 and J usage is TRBJ1-4, with 8 bases lining up with TRBD1. This CDR3 region has 19 residues. Trimming removed 4 bases from V and 0 bases from J; junction bases left unmatched: 14. Germline assignment: CDR1 SGDLS and CDR2 YYNGEE. In DNA form, the CDR3 reads TGTGCCAGCAGCACCTCCGCCGGGACAGGAATTGCAACTAATGAAAAACTGTTTTTT. This translates into CASSTSAGTGIATNEKLFF.

The J gene is TRBJ2-3, the V gene TRBV7-9; 9 nucleotides agree with TRBD1. With 4 bases clipped from V and 4 bases from J, the junction kept 6 bases outside the gene matches. CDR1 and CDR2 (germline): SEHNR, FQNEAQ (reference sequence). The CDR3 consists of 15 residues. DNA for the CDR3: TGTGCCAGCAGCTCATGGGACAGGGCATCAGATACGCAGTATTTT. Encoded protein: CASSSWDRASDTQYF.

The genes are TRBV19 and TRBJ2-7, with 7 bases that match TRBD1. This CDR3 is built from 12 residues. In germline, CDR1 is LNHDA, CDR2 SQIVND (reference sequence). V gave up 5 bases and J gave up 5 bases; unmatched junction bases: 3. DNA of the CDR3: TGTGCCAGTAGTCCACAGGGGAACGAGCAGTACTTC. This translates into CASSPQGNEQYF. Combining the CDR3 with reference TRBV19 and TRBJ2-7 gives the whole variable domain DGGITQSPKYLFRKEGQNVTLSCEQNLNHDAMYWYRQDPGQGLRLIYYSQIVNDFQKGDIAEGYSVSREKKESFPLTVTSAQKNPTAFYLCASSPQGNEQYFGPGTRLTVT.

V is TRBV10-1 and J is TRBJ2-3; 10 bases agree with TRBD2. Trimming at V came to 5 bases and at J to 0 bases, leaving 2 bases not matched to a gene. Germline V gene lookup returns CDR1 WNHNN and CDR2 SYGVQD (reference sequence). The CDR3 is 15 amino acids. The CDR3 protein is CASSRTSGSTDTQYF. CDR3 DNA sequence: TGCGCCAGCAGTAGGACTAGCGGAAGCACAGATACGCAGTATTTT.

This rearrangement joins TRBV9 to TRBJ1-1; tentatively, D is TRBD1 (5 bases). V was trimmed by 4 bases and J by 2 bases, leaving 12 bases between them. The CDR3 covers 14 residues. Germline V gives CDR1 SGDLS, CDR2 YYNGEE. CDR3 sequence: CASSSTDRNTEAFF. CDR3 bases: TGTGCCAGCAGCTCGACAGATCGAAACACTGAAGCTTTCTTT.

The rearrangement uses TRBV6-5 and TRBJ1-1; D possibly corresponds to TRBD1 (6 bases). Per the germline V gene, CDR1 is MNHEY and CDR2 is SVGAGI. The CDR3 sequence is 15 residues long. Trimming cost V 6 bases and J 0 bases, with 14 bases left between them. The CDR3, as DNA: TGTGCCAGCAGGACCGGACAGTTCTTGAACACTGAAGCTTTCTTT. It specifies CASRTGQFLNTEAFF.

The CDR3: CASSTGDYGYTF. The CDR3 nucleotides are TGTGCCAGTAGTACAGGGGACTATGGCTACACCTTC. This chain joins TRBV19 and TRBJ1-2; possibly TRBD1 for D (6 bases). V was cut by 4 bases and J by 3 bases, with 6 bases left in between. This CDR3 is built from 12 residues. Germline V CDR1 and CDR2: LNHDA, SQIVND (reference sequence).